The next 20 T cell receptor beta chains were all read from a single sample in a study of PD-1 blockade in classical Hodgkin lymphoma. Some clones are missing from TCRdb's copy, which holds only in-frame ones; the method was immunoSEQ multiplex PCR. The profile shows 25,000 to 35,000 clones, approximately 74% of them singletons. All the patients suffered relapse after autologous stem cell transplantation, and brentuximab vedotin exposure differed. Source: peripheral blood mononuclear cells (PBMCs), taken before the second cycle of nivolumab. The receptors come from a human donor with classical Hodgkin lymphoma.

V and J are TRBV15 and TRBJ1-1; D is unclear. Germline assignment: CDR1 LNHNV and CDR2 YYDKDF (reference sequence). Trimming left V 4 bases short and J 5 bases short, with 14 bases between. The CDR3 sequence is 14 residues long. The CDR3 DNA sequence: TGTGCCACCAGCAACCGAGATGGGGTTACTGAAGCTTTCTTT. This encodes CATSNRDGVTEAFF.

Worth noting for this clone: The identical CDR3 is also encoded by other nucleotide sequences in the sample. The chain has TRBV2 and TRBJ1-1, with a possible D match to TRBD1 (5 bases). CDR3 length: 13 residues. Germline lookup yields CDR1 SNHLY and CDR2 FYNNEI. Trimming shortened V by 5 bases and J by 1 base, and 8 bases separated the two germline ends. The CDR3 bases are TGTGCCAGCAGTCGAGGGGAGAACACTGAAGCTTTCTTT. Translation: CASSRGENTEAFF. The entire variable domain, with the rest obtained from reference TRBV2 and TRBJ1-1, is as follows: EPEVTQTPSHQVTQMGQEVILRCVPISNHLYFYWYRQILGQKVEFLVSFYNNEISEKSEIFDDQFSVERPDGSNFTLKIRSTKLEDSAMYFCASSRGENTEAFFGQGTRLTVV.

The V call is TRBV2, the J call TRBJ2-7; D might be TRBD2 (6 bases). V dropped 6 bases and J dropped 5 bases, with 11 bases sitting between them. The germline gives CDR1 SNHLY, CDR2 FYNNEI. The CDR3 length is 12 residues. CDR3 DNA sequence: TGTGCCAGCAGCCCTTGGAGGGACGAGCAGTACTTC. Translating it yields CASSPWRDEQYF.

The rearrangement links TRBV30 to TRBJ1-5; D call uncertain. Trimming left V 0 bases short and J 4 bases short, with 7 bases between. Looked up from germline, CDR1 is GTSNPN and CDR2 is SVGIG (reference sequence). The CDR3 consists of 13 residues. The CDR3 nucleotides read TGTGCCTGGAGTGTATTGGATAATCAGCCCCAGCATTTT. Translation: CAWSVLDNQPQHF.

This chain connects TRBV27 to TRBJ2-5; D is ambiguous. V lost 4 bases, J lost 4 bases, and 10 bases lay in between. The length of the CDR3 is 13 residues. Germline assignment: CDR1 MNHEY and CDR2 SMNVEV (reference sequence). The CDR3 nucleotides are TGTGCCAGCAGTTCGTTTGCCTTAGAGACCCAGTACTTC. It yields the protein CASSSFALETQYF.

Here the CDR3 reads CASSLGQGTSNYNEQFF. The CDR3 DNA sequence: TGTGCCAGCAGCTTAGGGCAGGGTACTTCGAACTACAATGAGCAGTTCTTC. V and J are TRBV7-2 and TRBJ2-1, with a tentative D call TRBD1 (5 bases). V was clipped by 1 base and J by 3 bases, with 16 bases between them. Germline loops: CDR1 SGHTA, CDR2 FQGNSA. The CDR3 runs to 17 residues.

This clone showed up just a few times. This chain joins TRBV11-2 and TRBJ2-5; 9 positions agree with TRBD2. This CDR3 has 16 residues. Germline loops: CDR1 SGHAT, CDR2 FQNNGV. V trimming: 5 bases; J trimming: 3 bases; junction bases outside the gene matches: 10. CDR3: CASSPILAGFKETQYF. The CDR3 nucleotides read TGTGCCAGCAGCCCAATACTAGCGGGTTTTAAAGAGACCCAGTACTTC.

V gene TRBV7-8 combines with J gene TRBJ2-3; perhaps TRBD1 as D (5 bases). V was trimmed by 2 bases and J by 6 bases, leaving 9 bases between them. The CDR3 totals 13 residues. Germline assignment: CDR1 SGHVS and CDR2 FQNEAQ. CDR3 residues: CASSLPQGDTQYF. The CDR3 DNA follows: TGTGCCAGCAGCTTACCGCAGGGCGATACGCAGTATTTT.

The gene calls are TRBV28 and TRBJ1-5; D remains ambiguous. The CDR3 length is 14 residues. Germline lookup yields CDR1 MDHEN and CDR2 SYDVKM. Between the trimmed V and J ends, which lost 2 bases and 6 bases, there was a span of 11 bases. The CDR3 reads CASSLRMASQPQHF. The CDR3 nucleotides read TGTGCCAGCAGTTTAAGGATGGCGAGTCAGCCCCAGCATTTT.

The CDR3 sequence is CASSLVEDNNYGYTF. The DNA of the CDR3 is TGTGCCAGCAGCTTGGTGGAAGACAATAACTATGGCTACACCTTC. The chain links TRBV5-6 to TRBJ1-2; D is undetermined. CDR3 size: 15 residues. The germline V and J ends were trimmed by 0 bases and 1 base, with 10 bases remaining between them. Looked up from germline, CDR1 is SGHDT and CDR2 is YYEEEE.

The chain carries TRBV11-3 and TRBJ2-3, with D perhaps being TRBD1 or TRBD2 (5 bases each). The germline V and J ends were trimmed by 1 base and 3 bases, with 14 bases remaining between them. The CDR3 loop spans 16 amino acids. Per the germline V gene, CDR1 is SGHNT and CDR2 is YENEEA. The CDR3 DNA reads as TGTGCCAGCAGCTTAGGCTCTTTGGGGGAGACAGATACGCAGTATTTT. Translating gives CASSLGSLGETDTQYF.

This sequence joins TRBV6-6 and TRBJ2-2; tentatively, D is TRBD2 (7 bases). The CDR3 totals 16 residues. Trimming removed 2 bases from V and 2 bases from J, with 12 bases in between. Germline V gene sequence: CDR1 MNHNY, CDR2 SVGAGI (reference sequence). The DNA of the CDR3 is TGTGCCAGCAGTTACAGGGGAGGGGGAAACACCGGGGAGCTGTTTTTT. This translates into CASSYRGGGNTGELFF.

The rearrangement links TRBV18 to TRBJ2-7, with D hard to call. The V end lost 6 bases, the J end lost 5 bases, and 11 bases lay between the germline ends. This CDR3 is 12 amino acids long. Looked up from germline, CDR1 is KGHSH and CDR2 is LQKENI. CDR3 sequence reads: CASSSRFDEQYF. The DNA for the CDR3 is TGTGCCAGCTCTTCCCGGTTCGACGAGCAGTACTTC.

The rearrangement links TRBV13 to TRBJ2-6; D remains ambiguous. Germline values: CDR1 PRHDT, CDR2 FYEKMQ (reference sequence). This CDR3 contains 15 residues. Between the trimmed V and J ends, which lost 3 bases and 2 bases, there was a span of 8 bases. CDR3 nucleotide sequence: TGTGCCAGCAGCTTTAGCCGGGCTGGGGCCAACGTCCTGACTTTC. Its translation is CASSFSRAGANVLTF.

The gene calls are TRBV7-9 and TRBJ2-7; D is possibly TRBD2 (6 bases). The germline V and J ends were trimmed by 4 bases and 9 bases, with 10 bases remaining between them. Germline CDR1 reads SEHNR; CDR2 reads FQNEAQ (reference sequence). The CDR3 sequence is 11 residues long. CDR3 nucleotide sequence: TGTGCCAGCAGCTCGGGGGTGGTGCAGTACTTC. This translates into CASSSGVVQYF.

This chain links TRBV29-1 with TRBJ1-1; TRBD1 matches at 9 bases. The germline V gene encodes CDR1 SQVTM and CDR2 ANQGSEA. The junction had 3 bases not matched to a gene; V was cut back by 6 bases and J by 1 base. The CDR3 contains 13 residues. CDR3 region: CSVVGQGNTEAFF. The CDR3 bases are TGCAGCGTCGTGGGACAGGGGAACACTGAAGCTTTCTTT.

This chain uses TRBV7-8 with TRBJ2-7, with TRBD2 as a possible D gene (6 bases). The CDR3 loop spans 12 amino acids. The germline CDR1 and CDR2 sequences are SGHVS and FQNEAQ. Trimming cost V 4 bases and J 7 bases, with 11 bases left between them. The CDR3 reads CASSSGGIEQYF. The CDR3 coding sequence is TGTGCCAGCAGCTCCGGAGGGATTGAGCAGTACTTC.

The rearrangement links TRBV27 to TRBJ2-3; maybe TRBD2 (7 bases). The germline gives CDR1 MNHEY, CDR2 SMNVEV (reference sequence). The CDR3 loop spans 16 amino acids. V lost 8 bases and J 2 bases, leaving 20 bases between the germline ends. CDR3 region: CASGLSRRGLTDTQYF. CDR3 bases: TGTGCCAGCGGTCTCTCCAGGCGGGGGCTCACAGATACGCAGTATTTT.

The rearrangement joins TRBV6-6 to TRBJ2-3, with D tentatively TRBD2 (5 bases). This CDR3 comprises 15 residues. V dropped 0 bases and J dropped 4 bases, with 11 bases sitting between them. The germline CDR1 and CDR2 sequences are MNHNY and SVGAGI (reference sequence). Written as DNA, the CDR3 is TGTGCCAGCAGTTACTCGGACGCGGGCCCAGATACGCAGTATTTT. Protein product: CASSYSDAGPDTQYF.

The chain is built from TRBV6-5 and TRBJ1-6; D gene uncertain. The CDR3 spans 15 residues. Trimming pared 5 bases from V and 6 bases from J, leaving 14 bases between. The germline V gene encodes CDR1 MNHEY and CDR2 SVGAGI. CDR3 in DNA: TGTGCCAGCAGTCTTTATCGGCCGAGTAATTCACCCCTCCACTTT. Its protein product is CASSLYRPSNSPLHF.